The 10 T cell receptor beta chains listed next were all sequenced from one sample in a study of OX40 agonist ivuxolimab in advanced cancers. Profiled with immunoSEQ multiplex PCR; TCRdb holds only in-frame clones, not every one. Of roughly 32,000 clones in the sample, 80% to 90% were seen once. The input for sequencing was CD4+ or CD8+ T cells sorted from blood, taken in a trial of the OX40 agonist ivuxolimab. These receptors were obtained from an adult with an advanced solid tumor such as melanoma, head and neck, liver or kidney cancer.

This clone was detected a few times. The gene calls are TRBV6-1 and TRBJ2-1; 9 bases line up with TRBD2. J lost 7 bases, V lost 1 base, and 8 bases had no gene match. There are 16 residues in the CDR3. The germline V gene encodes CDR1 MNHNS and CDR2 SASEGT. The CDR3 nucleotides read TGTGCCAGCAGTGAAGAGGCAGCGGGAGGAGGGAATGAGCAGTTCTTC. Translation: CASSEEAAGGGNEQFF.

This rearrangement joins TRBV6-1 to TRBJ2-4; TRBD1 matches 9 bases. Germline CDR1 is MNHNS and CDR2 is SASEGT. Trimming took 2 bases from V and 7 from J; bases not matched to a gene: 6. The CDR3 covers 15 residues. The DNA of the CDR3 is TGTGCCAGCAGTGAATTGGACAGGGGTCTGAACATTCAGTACTTC. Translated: CASSELDRGLNIQYF.

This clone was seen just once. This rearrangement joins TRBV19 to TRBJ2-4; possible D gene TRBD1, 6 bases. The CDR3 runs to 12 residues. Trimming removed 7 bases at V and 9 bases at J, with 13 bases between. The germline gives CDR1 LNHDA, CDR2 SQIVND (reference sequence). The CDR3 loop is CASNLEGGIQYF. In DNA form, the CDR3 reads TGTGCCAGTAACCTTGAAGGGGGCATTCAGTACTTC. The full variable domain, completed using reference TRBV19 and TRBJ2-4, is DGGITQSPKYLFRKEGQNVTLSCEQNLNHDAMYWYRQDPGQGLRLIYYSQIVNDFQKGDIAEGYSVSREKKESFPLTVTSAQKNPTAFYLCASNLEGGIQYFGAGTRLSVL.

CDR3 protein: CASSLRQGAVEQYF. CDR3 bases: TGTGCCAGCAGCTTACGACAGGGGGCGGTCGAGCAGTACTTC. The chain uses TRBV7-9 and TRBJ2-7; TRBD1 matches 10 bases. CDR1 and CDR2 (germline): SEHNR, FQNEAQ (reference sequence). V was clipped by 2 bases and J by 6 bases; unmatched bases: 4. The CDR3 loop spans 14 amino acids.

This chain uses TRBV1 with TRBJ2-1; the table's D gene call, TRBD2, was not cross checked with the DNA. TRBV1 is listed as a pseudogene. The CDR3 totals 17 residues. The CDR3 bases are TGCACCAGCAGCCAAGAGTCGGGGGGCCCTACCTACAATGAGCAGTTCTTC. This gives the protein CTSSQESGGPTYNEQFF.

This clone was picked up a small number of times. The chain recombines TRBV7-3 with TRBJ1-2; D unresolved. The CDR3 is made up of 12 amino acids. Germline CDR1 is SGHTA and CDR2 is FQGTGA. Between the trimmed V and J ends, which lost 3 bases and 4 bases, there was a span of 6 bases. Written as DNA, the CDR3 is TGTGCCAGCAGCTTTTATACCTATGGCTACACCTTC. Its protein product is CASSFYTYGYTF.

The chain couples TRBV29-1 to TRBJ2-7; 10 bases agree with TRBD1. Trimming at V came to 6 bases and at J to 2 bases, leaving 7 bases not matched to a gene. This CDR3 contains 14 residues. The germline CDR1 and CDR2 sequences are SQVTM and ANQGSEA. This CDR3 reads CSVIRDRGPYEQYF. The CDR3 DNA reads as TGCAGCGTGATCCGGGACAGGGGTCCCTACGAGCAGTACTTC.

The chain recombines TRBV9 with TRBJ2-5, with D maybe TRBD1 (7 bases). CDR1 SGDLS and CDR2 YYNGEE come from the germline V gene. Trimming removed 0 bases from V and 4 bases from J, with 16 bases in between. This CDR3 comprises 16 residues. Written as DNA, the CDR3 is TGTGCCAGCAGCGTAGGAGGCCAGGGGGGTGGAGAGACCCAGTACTTC. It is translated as CASSVGGQGGGETQYF.

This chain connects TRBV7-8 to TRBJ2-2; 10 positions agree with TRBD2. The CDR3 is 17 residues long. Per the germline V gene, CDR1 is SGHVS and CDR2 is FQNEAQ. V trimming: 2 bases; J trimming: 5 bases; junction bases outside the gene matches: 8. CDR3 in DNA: TGTGCCAGCAGCTTAAGGTCTAGCGGGAGAGAGACCGGGGAGCTGTTTTTT. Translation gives CASSLRSSGRETGELFF. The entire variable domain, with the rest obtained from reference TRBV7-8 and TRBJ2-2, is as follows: GAGVSQSPRYKVAKRGQDVALRCDPISGHVSLFWYQQALGQGPEFLTYFQNEAQLDKSGLPSDRFFAERPEGSVSTLKIQRTQQEDSAVYLCASSLRSSGRETGELFFGEGSRLTVL.

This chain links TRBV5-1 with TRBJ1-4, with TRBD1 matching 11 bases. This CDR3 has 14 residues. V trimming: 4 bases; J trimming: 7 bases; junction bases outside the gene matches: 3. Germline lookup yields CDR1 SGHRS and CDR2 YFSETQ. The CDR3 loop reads CASSTDRGREKLFF. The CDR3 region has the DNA TGCGCCAGCAGCACGGACAGGGGGCGTGAAAAACTGTTTTTT.